This TCR beta chain is from a study of blood T cell repertoires in COVID-19. This clone was observed once. In the original processing: Nucleated cell counts were estimated from reference gene primer amplification. Sequenced by immunoSEQ multiplex PCR; TCRdb stores in-frame clones only, minus some. Clone size and V and J calls were adopted from that table, with D and trimming inferred from the DNA. The table has 70,000 or so clones, about 87% seen once; the top ten hold 6.5% to 7.5%. V lost 7 bases and J lost 0, with 13 bases in between. There are 16 residues in the CDR3. CDR1 is LNHDA, CDR2 SQIVND, per germline (reference sequence).

The chain combines TRBV19 with TRBJ1-6; D is uncertain. Sequenced input: peripheral blood. This receptor was obtained from a woman older than 75 with active COVID-19. The DNA for the CDR3 is TGTGCCAGTATGGTATCGGCGGGCTCCTATAATTCACCCCTCCACTTT. Amino acids: CASMVSAGSYNSPLHF.